The TCR beta chain under discussion was sequenced for a study of T cells after somatic rescue of genetic block. Measured with immunoSEQ multiplex PCR; TCRdb has only the in-frame clones, and not every one. The sample has some 15,000 clones; more than 70% are singletons. Trimming took 8 bases from V and 4 from J, leaving 26 bases between them. The CDR3 has 17 amino acids. The germline V gene encodes CDR1 LNHDA and CDR2 SQIVND (reference sequence). The rearrangement joins TRBV19 to TRBJ2-5; perhaps TRBD1 as D (7 bases). The TCR was taken from a young man. Sample: peripheral blood mononuclear cells (PBMCs). Here the CDR3 DNA reads TGTGCCAGTCAACCGACAGGGCGGAGGGGCCGTGGAGAGACCCAGTACTTC. Protein: CASQPTGRRGRGETQYF. The full variable domain, its missing parts supplied by reference TRBV19 and TRBJ2-5, is DGGITQSPKYLFRKEGQNVTLSCEQNLNHDAMYWYRQDPGQGLRLIYYSQIVNDFQKGDIAEGYSVSREKKESFPLTVTSAQKNPTAFYLCASQPTGRRGRGETQYFGPGTRLLVL.